This TCR beta chain originates from a study of T-cell reconstitution after alpha-beta-depleted transplantation in children. Molecular barcoding with unique molecular identifiers was used for the TCRbeta library. MiXCR, applied by TCRdb to the PCR reads, yields one record per CDR3 protein. This table has 100,000 or so distinct CDR3 sequences, around 15% appearing once. The CDR3 loop spans 15 amino acids. V lost 3 bases to trimming and J lost 4 bases; unmatched junction nucleotides: 10. In germline, CDR1 is DFQATT, CDR2 SNEGSKA (reference sequence). The source material was PBMCs, mostly from graft donor cells, sampled 180 days after TCRalphabeta/CD19-depleted stem cell transplant. The rearrangement links TRBV20-1 to TRBJ1-1; TRBD1 matches 8 bases. The clonotype originates from a male patient under 10 years old who had a stem cell transplant for acute lymphoblastic leukemia, so the T cells may come from the graft donor. CDR3 amino acids: CSASPGTGRGTEAFF. DNA of the CDR3: TGCAGTGCTAGCCCAGGGACAGGCCGTGGCACTGAAGCTTTCTTT.